The clone carrying this TCR beta chain was detected ten times or more. Thyroid ultrasound, orbital computed tomography, clinical symptoms, and serum thyroxine and TRAb underpinned diagnoses. This specimen comes from a study of T cells in Graves' hyperthyroidism and ophthalmopathy. Study-wide background: Peripheral blood specimens were obtained at initial diagnosis, prior to any treatment.

Trimming shortened V by 7 bases and J by 2 bases, and 12 bases separated the two germline ends. Per germline, CDR1 DFQATT and CDR2 SNEGSKA (reference sequence). This CDR3 is built from 12 residues. From RNA transcripts, TCR beta CDR3 regions were amplified. The study used the HTBI primer set for a first-round RT-PCR of the TCR CDR3. TCRdb re-called the multiplex PCR reads through MiXCR, storing one row per CDR3 protein. Of around 800,000 distinct CDR3 sequences listed, roughly 40% are singletons. V is TRBV20-1 and J is TRBJ2-7, with D possibly being TRBD1 (6 bases). Sequenced input: blood. This clonotype originated in a man between 18 and 29 years old with Graves' hyperthyroidism. The CDR3 loop reads CSVQGNTYEQYF. The CDR3 DNA follows: TGCAGTGTACAGGGCAATACCTACGAGCAGTACTTC.